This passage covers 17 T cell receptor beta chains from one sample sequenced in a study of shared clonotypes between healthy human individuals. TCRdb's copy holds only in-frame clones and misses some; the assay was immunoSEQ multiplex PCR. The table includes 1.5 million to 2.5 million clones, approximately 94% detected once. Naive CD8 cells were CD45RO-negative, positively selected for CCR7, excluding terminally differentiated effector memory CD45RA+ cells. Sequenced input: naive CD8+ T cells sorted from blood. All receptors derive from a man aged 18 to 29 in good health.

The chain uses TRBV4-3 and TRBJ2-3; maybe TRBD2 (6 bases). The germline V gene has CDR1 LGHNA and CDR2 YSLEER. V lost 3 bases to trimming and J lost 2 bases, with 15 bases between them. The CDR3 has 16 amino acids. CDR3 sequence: CASSHLRSGPTDTQYF. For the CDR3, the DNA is TGCGCCAGCAGCCATTTACGAAGCGGGCCCACAGATACGCAGTATTTT.

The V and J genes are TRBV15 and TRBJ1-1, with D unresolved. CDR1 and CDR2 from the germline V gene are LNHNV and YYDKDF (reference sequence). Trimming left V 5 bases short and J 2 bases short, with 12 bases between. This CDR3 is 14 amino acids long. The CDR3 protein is CATSPNSENTEAFF. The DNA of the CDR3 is TGTGCCACCAGCCCCAACTCAGAAAACACTGAAGCTTTCTTT.

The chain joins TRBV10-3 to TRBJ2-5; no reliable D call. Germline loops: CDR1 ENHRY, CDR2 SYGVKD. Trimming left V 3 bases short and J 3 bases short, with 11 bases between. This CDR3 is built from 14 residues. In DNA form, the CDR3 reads TGTGCCATCAGTGAAGGGCATTCCAAAGAGACCCAGTACTTC. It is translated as CAISEGHSKETQYF.

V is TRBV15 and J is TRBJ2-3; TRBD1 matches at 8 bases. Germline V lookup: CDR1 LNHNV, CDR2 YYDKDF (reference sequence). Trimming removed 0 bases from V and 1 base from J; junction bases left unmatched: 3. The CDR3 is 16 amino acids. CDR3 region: CATSRDRGQGTDTQYF. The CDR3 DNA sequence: TGTGCCACCAGCAGAGATCGGGGACAGGGCACAGATACGCAGTATTTT.

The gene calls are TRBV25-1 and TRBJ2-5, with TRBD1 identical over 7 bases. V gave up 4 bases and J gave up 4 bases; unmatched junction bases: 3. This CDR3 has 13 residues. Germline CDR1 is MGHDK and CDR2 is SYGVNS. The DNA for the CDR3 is TGTGCCAGCAGTGGACAGGGACGAGAGACCCAGTACTTC. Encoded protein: CASSGQGRETQYF.

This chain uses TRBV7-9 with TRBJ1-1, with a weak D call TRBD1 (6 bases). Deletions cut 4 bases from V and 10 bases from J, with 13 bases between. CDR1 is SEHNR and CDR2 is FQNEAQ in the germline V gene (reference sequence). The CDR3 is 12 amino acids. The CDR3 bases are TGTGCCAGCAGCTCGGGACACTTGGCAGCTTTCTTT. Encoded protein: CASSSGHLAAFF.

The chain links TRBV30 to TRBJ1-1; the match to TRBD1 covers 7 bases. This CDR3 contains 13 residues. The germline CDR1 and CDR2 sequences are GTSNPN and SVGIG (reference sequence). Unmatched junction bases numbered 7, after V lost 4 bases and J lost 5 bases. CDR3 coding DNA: TGTGCCTGGACCTTGACAGGGAATACTGAAGCTTTCTTT. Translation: CAWTLTGNTEAFF.

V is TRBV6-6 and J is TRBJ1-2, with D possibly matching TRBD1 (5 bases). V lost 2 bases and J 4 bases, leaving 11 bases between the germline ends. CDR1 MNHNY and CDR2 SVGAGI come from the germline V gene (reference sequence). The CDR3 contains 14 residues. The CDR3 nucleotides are TGTGCCAGCAGTTACGGGACCCCAATCTATGGCTACACCTTC. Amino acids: CASSYGTPIYGYTF.

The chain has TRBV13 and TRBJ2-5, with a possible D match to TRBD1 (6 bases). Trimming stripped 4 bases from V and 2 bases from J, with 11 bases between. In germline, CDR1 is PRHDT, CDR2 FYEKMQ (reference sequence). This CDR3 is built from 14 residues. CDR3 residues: CASSWDTEQETQYF. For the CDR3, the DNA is TGTGCCAGCAGCTGGGACACGGAACAAGAGACCCAGTACTTC.

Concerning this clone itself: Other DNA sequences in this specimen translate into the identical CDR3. The CDR3 sequence: CASSEGSGPYNEQFF. The CDR3 DNA reads as TGTGCCAGCAGTGAAGGGTCAGGCCCTTACAATGAGCAGTTCTTC. V usage is TRBV6-1 and J usage is TRBJ2-1, with no clear D. The length of the CDR3 is 15 residues. CDR1 and CDR2 (germline): MNHNS, SASEGT. The V gene lost 1 base and the J gene lost 4 bases, with 11 bases spanning the gap.

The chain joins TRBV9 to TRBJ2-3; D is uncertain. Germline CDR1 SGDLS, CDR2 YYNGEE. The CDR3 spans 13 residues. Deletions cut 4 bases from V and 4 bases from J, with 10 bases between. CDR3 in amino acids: CASSPGVADTQYF. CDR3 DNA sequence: TGTGCCAGCAGCCCAGGAGTGGCAGATACGCAGTATTTT.

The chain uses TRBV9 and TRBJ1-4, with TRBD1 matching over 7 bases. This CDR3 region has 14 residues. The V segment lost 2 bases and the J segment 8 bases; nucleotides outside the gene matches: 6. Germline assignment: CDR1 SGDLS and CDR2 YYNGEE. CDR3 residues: CASSVTGTAEKLFF. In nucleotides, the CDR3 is TGTGCCAGCAGCGTGACCGGGACAGCCGAAAAACTGTTTTTT. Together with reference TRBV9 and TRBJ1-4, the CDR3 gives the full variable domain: DSGVTQTPKHLITATGQRVTLRCSPRSGDLSVYWYQQSLDQGLQFLIQYYNGEERAKGNILERFSAQQFPDLHSELNLSSLELGDSALYFCASSVTGTAEKLFFGSGTQLSVL.

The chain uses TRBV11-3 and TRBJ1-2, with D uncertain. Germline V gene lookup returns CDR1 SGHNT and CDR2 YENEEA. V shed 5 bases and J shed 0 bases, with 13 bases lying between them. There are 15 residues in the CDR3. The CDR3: CASSHKGRANYGYTF. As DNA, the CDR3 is TGTGCCAGCAGCCACAAGGGCCGAGCTAACTATGGCTACACCTTC.

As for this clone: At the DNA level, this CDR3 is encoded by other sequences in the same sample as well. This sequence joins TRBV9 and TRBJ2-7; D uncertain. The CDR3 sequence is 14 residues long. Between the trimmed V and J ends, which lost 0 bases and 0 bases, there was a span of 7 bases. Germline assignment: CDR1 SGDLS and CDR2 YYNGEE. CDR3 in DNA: TGTGCCAGCAGCGTAGATGGCTACTCCTACGAGCAGTACTTC. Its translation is CASSVDGYSYEQYF.

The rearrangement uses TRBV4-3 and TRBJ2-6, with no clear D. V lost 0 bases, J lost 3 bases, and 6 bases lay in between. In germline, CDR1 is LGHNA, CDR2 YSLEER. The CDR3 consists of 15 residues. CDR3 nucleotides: TGCGCCAGCAGCCAAGATCGAGGTGGGGCCAACGTCCTGACTTTC. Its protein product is CASSQDRGGANVLTF.

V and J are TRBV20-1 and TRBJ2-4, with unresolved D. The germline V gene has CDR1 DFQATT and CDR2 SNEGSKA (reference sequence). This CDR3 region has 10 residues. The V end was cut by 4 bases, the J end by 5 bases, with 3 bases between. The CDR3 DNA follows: TGCAGTGCTACCGAAAACATTCAGTACTTC. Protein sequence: CSATENIQYF.

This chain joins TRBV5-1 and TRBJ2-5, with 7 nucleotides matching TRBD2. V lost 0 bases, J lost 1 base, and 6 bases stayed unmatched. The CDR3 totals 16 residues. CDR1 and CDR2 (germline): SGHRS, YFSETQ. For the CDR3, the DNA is TGCGCCAGCAGCTTGGGCGGGAGCGCAACCCAAGAGACCCAGTACTTC. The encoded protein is CASSLGGSATQETQYF.